This T cell receptor beta chain was sequenced during a study of cytomegalovirus exposure and HLA in healthy donors. Looking at the study overall: HLA-typed donors contributed some 85 million unique TCRs, which were held in an early data release. General study findings and limits: In a later analysis, TCR beta V- and J-gene trimming was associated with a missense DCLRE1C variant.

V was clipped by 1 base and J by 3 bases, with 6 bases between them. The CDR3 runs to 13 residues. From germline, CDR1 is SGHTA and CDR2 FQGNSA. Primers: 60 Vbeta forward and 13 Jbeta reverse. Profiling relied on immunoSEQ multiplex PCR, and the TCRdb table lists in-frame clones only, not all of them. The table lists more than 95,000 clones, around 15% of them singletons. For this clone: Its antigen is still unknown.

This chain joins TRBV7-2 and TRBJ2-5; D gene unclear. The TCR was taken from a female donor in good health and CMV-seronegative. Sample: PBMCs. DNA of the CDR3: TGTGCCAGCAGCTTAGACAGAGAAGAGACCCAGTACTTC. Protein product: CASSLDREETQYF.